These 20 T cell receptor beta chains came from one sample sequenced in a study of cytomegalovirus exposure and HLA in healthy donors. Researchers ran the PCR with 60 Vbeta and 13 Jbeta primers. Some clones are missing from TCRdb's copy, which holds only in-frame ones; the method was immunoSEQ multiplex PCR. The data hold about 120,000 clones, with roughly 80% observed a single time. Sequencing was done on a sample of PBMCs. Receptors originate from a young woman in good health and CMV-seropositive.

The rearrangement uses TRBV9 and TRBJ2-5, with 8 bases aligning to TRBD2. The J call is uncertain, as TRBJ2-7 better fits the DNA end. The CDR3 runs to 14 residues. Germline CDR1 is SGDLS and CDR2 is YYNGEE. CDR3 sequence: CASSVGTRGYEQYF. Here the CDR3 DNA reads TGTGCCAGCAGCGTGGGGACTAGGGGGTACGAGCAGTACTTC.

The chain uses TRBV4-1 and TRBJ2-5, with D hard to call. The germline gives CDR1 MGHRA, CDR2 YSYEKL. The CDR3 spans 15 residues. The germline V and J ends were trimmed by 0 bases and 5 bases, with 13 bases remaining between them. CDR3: CASSQEPMGVETQYF. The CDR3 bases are TGCGCCAGCAGCCAAGAGCCTATGGGCGTGGAGACCCAGTACTTC.

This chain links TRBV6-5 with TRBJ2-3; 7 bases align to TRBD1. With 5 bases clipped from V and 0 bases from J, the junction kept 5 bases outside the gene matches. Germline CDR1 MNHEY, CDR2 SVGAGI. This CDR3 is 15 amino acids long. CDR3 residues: CASSPRTGSTDTQYF. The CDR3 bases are TGTGCCAGCAGTCCCCGGACAGGTAGCACAGATACGCAGTATTTT.

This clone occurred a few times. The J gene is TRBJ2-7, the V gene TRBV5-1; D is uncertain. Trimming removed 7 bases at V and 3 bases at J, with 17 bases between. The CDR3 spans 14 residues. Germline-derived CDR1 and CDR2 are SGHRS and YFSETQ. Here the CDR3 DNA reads TGCGCCAGCTCGCTTGCTTACCAGGTCTACGAGCAGTACTTC. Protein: CASSLAYQVYEQYF.

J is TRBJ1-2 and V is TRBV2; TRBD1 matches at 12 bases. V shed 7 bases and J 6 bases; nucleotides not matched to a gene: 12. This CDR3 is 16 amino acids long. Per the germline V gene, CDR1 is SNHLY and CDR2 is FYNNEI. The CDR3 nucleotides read TGTGCCAGCAAGGGGGACAGGGGGCAGGGCGGGGATGGCTACACCTTC. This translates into CASKGDRGQGGDGYTF.

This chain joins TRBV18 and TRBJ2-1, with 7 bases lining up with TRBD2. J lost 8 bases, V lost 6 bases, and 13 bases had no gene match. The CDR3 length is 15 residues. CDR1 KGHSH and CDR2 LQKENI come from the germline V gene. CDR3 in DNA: TGTGCCAGCTCGCAGGGAGGGTTCCTAGGCGATGAGCAGTTCTTC. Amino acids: CASSQGGFLGDEQFF. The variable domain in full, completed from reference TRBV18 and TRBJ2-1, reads NAGVMQNPRHLVRRRGQEARLRCSPMKGHSHVYWYRQLPEEGLKFMVYLQKENIIDESGMPKERFSAEFPKEGPSILRIQQVVRGDSAAYFCASSQGGFLGDEQFFGPGTRLTVL.

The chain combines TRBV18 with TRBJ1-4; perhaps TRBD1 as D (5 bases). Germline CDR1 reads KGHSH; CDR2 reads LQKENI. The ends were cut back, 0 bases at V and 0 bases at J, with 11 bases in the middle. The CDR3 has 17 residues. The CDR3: CASSPPGLLTTNEKLFF. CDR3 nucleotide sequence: TGTGCCAGCTCACCACCGGGACTCCTAACAACTAATGAAAAACTGTTTTTT.

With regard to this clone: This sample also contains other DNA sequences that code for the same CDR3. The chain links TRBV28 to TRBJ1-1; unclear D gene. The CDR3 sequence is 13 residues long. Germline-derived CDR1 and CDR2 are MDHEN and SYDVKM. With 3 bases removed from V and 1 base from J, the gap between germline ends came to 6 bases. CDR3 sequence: CASSFRRNTEAFF. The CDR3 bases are TGTGCCAGCAGTTTTAGGAGGAACACTGAAGCTTTCTTT.

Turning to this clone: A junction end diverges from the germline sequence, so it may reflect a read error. CDR3 region: CSSSFSSGNTIYF. In nucleotides, the CDR3 is TGTTCCAGCAGCTTTAGCTCTGGAAACACCATATATTTT. The V call is TRBV7-9, the J call TRBJ1-3; D call uncertain. CDR1 is SEHNR, CDR2 FQNEAQ, per germline (reference sequence). The CDR3 totals 13 residues.

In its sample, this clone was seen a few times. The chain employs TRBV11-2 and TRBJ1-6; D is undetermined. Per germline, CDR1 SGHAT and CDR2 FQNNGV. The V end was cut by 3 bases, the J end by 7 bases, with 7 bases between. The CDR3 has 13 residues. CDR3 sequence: CASSFPGNSPLHF. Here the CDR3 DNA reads TGTGCCAGCAGCTTCCCGGGGAATTCACCCCTCCACTTT.

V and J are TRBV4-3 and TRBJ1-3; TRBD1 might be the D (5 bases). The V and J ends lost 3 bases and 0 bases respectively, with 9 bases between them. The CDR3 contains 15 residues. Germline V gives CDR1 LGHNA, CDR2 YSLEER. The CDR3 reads CASSQVTVSGNTIYF. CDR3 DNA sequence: TGCGCCAGCAGCCAGGTGACAGTCTCTGGAAACACCATATATTTT.

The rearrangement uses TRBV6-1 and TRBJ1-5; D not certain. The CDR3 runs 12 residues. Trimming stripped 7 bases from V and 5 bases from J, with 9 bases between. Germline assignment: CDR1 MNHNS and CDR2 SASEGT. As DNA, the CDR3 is TGTGCCAGCAATGACAAGCATCAGCCCCAGCATTTT. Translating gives CASNDKHQPQHF.

Here the CDR3 DNA reads TGTGCCAGCCGTCTAGCGGGGTCCTACGAGCAGTACTTC. This sequence encodes CASRLAGSYEQYF. The V and J genes are TRBV27 and TRBJ2-7; TRBD2 matches 9 bases. Germline-derived CDR1 and CDR2 are MNHEY and SMNVEV (reference sequence). J was trimmed by 1 base and V by 8 bases; bases with no gene match: 3. The CDR3 loop spans 13 amino acids.

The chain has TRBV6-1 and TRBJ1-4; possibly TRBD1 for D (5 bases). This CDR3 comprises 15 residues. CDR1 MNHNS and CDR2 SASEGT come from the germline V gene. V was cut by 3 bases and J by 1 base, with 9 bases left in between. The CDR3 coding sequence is TGTGCCAGCAGTGACCACAGGAAAACTAATGAAAAACTGTTTTTT. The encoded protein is CASSDHRKTNEKLFF.

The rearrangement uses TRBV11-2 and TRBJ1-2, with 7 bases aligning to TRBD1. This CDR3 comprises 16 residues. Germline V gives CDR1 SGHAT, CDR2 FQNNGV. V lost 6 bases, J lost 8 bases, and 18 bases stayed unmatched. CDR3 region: CASRASTGMLFLGYTF. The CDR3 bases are TGTGCCAGCAGAGCATCGACAGGGATGCTATTCCTCGGCTACACCTTC.

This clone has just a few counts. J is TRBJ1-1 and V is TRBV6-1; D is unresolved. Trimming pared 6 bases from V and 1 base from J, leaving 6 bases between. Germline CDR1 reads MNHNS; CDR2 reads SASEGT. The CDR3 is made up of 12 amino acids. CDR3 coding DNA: TGTGCCAGCAGCCCAAAGAACACTGAAGCTTTCTTT. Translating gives CASSPKNTEAFF.

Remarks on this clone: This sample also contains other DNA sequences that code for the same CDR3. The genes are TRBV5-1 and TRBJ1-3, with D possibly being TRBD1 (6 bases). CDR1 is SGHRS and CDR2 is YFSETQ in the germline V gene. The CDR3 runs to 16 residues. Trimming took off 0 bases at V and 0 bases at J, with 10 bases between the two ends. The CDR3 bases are TGCGCCAGCAGCTTGGAGGCAGGGGCCTCTGGAAACACCATATATTTT. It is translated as CASSLEAGASGNTIYF.

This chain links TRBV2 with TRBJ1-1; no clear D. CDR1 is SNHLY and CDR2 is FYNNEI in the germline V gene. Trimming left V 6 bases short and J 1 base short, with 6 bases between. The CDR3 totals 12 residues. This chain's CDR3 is CASSVSNTEAFF. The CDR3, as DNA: TGTGCCAGCAGCGTTTCGAACACTGAAGCTTTCTTT.

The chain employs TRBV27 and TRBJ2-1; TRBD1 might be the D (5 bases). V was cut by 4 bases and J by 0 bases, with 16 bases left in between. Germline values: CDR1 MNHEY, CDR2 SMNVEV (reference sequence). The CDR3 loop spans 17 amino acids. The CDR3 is CASSSRLDSRSYNEQFF. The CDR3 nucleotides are TGTGCCAGCAGTTCCCGTCTCGACAGCCGCTCCTACAATGAGCAGTTCTTC.

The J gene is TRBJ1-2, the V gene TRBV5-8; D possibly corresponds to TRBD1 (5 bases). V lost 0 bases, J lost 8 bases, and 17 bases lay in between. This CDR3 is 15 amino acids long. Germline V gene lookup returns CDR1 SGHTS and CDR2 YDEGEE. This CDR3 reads CASSLDGASLSGYTF. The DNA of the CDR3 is TGTGCCAGCAGCTTGGATGGGGCCTCCCTGTCAGGCTACACCTTC.